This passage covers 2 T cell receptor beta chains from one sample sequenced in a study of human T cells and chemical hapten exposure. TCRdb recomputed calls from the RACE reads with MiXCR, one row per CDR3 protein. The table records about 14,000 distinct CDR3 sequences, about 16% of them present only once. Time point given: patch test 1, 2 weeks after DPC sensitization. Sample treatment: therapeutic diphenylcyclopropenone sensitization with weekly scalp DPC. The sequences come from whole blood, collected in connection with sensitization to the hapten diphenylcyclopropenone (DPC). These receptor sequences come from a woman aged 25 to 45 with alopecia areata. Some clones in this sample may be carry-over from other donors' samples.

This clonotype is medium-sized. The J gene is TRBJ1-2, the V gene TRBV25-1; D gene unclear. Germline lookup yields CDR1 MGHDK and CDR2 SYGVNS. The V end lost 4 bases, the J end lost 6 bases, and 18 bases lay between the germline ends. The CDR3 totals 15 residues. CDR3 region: CASSGTPERQNGYTF. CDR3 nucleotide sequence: TGTGCCAGCAGTGGGACCCCCGAGAGGCAGAATGGCTACACCTTC.

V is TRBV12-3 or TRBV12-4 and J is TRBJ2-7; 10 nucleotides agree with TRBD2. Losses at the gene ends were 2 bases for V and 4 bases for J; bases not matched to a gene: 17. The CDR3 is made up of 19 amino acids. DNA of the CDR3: TGTGCCAGCAGTTTAAGGGTTCTTCTTTCTAGCGGGGGAATTTACGAGCAGTACTTC. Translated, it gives CASSLRVLLSSGGIYEQYF.